The clone carrying this T cell receptor (beta chain) was counted between two and nine times. Its target is unknown. The sample originates from a study of T-cell memory formation after mild COVID-19. Study context: Each donor largely had its own TCR clusters. General observations from the study: Researchers report contracting CD4+ clones mostly in CM and EM, with CD8+ clones in EMRA.

Germline CDR1 and CDR2: KGHSH and LQKENI. The trim removed 9 bases at V and 4 bases at J, leaving 12 bases unmatched. The CDR3 contains 14 residues. TCRdb independently ran MiXCR on the 5' RACE reads; one entry per CDR3 protein. The profile covers some 120,000 distinct CDR3 sequences, with 15% to 20% appearing a single time and roughly 13% taken by the ten largest. Sequenced input: PBMCs or a T cell subset sorted from them (not recorded which). This rearrangement joins TRBV18 to TRBJ2-7; 7 positions match TRBD2. The receptor's source is an adult woman who had mild COVID-19 (a few samples of this study predate the infection). Cell type and time point are not known. The CDR3 DNA reads as TGTGCCAGTTCTCACGCGGGGGACTGGTACGAGCAGTACTTC. It translates to CASSHAGDWYEQYF.